Sequencing of this TCR beta chain was carried out in a study of response to subunit inactivated influenza vaccine. TCRdb processed the RT-PCR reads anew with MiXCR; each CDR3 protein has one entry. The sample has about 780,000 distinct CDR3 sequences, roughly 18% seen once. The study's findings and limits: The authors suggested that every seasonal influenza vaccination recruits few new T cells.

On this clonotype itself: Antigen: not known.

J was trimmed by 8 bases and V by 2 bases; bases with no gene match: 13. This CDR3 comprises 18 residues. CDR1 is MNHEY and CDR2 is SVGEGT in the germline V gene. The chain uses TRBV6-2 or TRBV6-3 and TRBJ2-1, with TRBD2 matching over 12 bases. The sequence came from a man aged 45-65 years who received an inactivated influenza vaccine. The sample consisted of PBMCs from blood, taken 5 days after vaccination. The CDR3 nucleotides are TGTGCCAGCAGTTACCCCTACGGACTAGCGGGAAGCAACGATGAGCAGTTCTTC. This sequence encodes CASSYPYGLAGSNDEQFF.